This is a list of T cell receptor beta chains from one sample in a study of identical twins. TCRdb re-called the 5' RACE reads with MiXCR, one entry per CDR3 protein. The sample contains more than 1.5 million distinct CDR3 sequences, under 35% of which appear only once. Sequences were obtained from cord blood. These receptors were collected from a newborn girl in good health. The CDR3 runs from the conserved cysteine through the conserved F or W. D genes are given only for firm matches. Clone size is stated in some rows and not others, as once, few, many or a class when expanded.

j_gene	d_gene	v_gene	abundance	len	CDR3nt	CDR3aa
TRBJ2-7	NA	TRBV20-1	many	14	TGCAGTGCGCTGACACCGGGACGGTCTATGGAGCAGTACTTC	CSALTPGRSMEQYF
TRBJ2-7	TRBD1	TRBV29-1	NA	12	TGCTGCGTTGAAGGACAGGGGTACGAGCAGTACTTC	CCVEGQGYEQYF
TRBJ1-2	NA	TRBV7-9	many	16	TGTGCCAGCAGCTCGAGGGGCCGAGATACTAACTATGGCTACACCTTC	CASSSRGRDTNYGYTF
TRBJ2-5	TRBD2	TRBV11-2	NA	16	TGTGCCAGCAGCGCCGGACTAGCGGGAAAAGGAGAGACCCAGTACTTC	CASSAGLAGKGETQYF
TRBJ1-1	NA	TRBV6-6	few	17	TGTGCCAGCAGTTACTCCCCTGGACAGCTCAAGAACACTGAAGCTTTCTTT	CASSYSPGQLKNTEAFF
TRBJ2-7	TRBD1	TRBV3-1	NA	12	TGTGCCAGCAGCCTTGGACAGGGGAAGCAGTACTTC	CASSLGQGKQYF
TRBJ2-2	TRBD2	TRBV7-2	once	20	TGTGCCAGCAGCCGGACAACTAGACTAGCGGGATTTCGGAACACCGGGGAGCTGTTTTTT	CASSRTTRLAGFRNTGELFF
TRBJ2-2	TRBD2	TRBV12-3/TRBV12-4	NA	16	TGTGCCAGCAGCTCGGGACTAGCGACCACCACCGGGGAGCTGTTTTTT	CASSSGLATTTGELFF
TRBJ2-1	NA	TRBV6-2/TRBV6-3	NA	15	TGTGCCAGCAGTTATCTGGGGGGGCCCTACAATGAGCAGTTCTTC	CASSYLGGPYNEQFF
TRBJ1-5	NA	TRBV20-1	NA	14	TGCAGTGCTAGAGATCCCAGAAACAATCAGCCCCAGCATTTT	CSARDPRNNQPQHF
TRBJ1-2	NA	TRBV7-9	few	15	TGTGCCAGCAGCCCCCGAGAGGTGGGGGTCCATGGCTACACCTTC	CASSPREVGVHGYTF
TRBJ2-3	NA	TRBV11-2	many	16	TGTGCCAGCAGCTTAGTTGTATTGGGGGCCACAGATACGCAGTATTTT	CASSLVVLGATDTQYF
TRBJ1-2	NA	TRBV7-2	many	11	TGTGCCAGCAGCTTAGCGGATGGCTACACCTTC	CASSLADGYTF
TRBJ1-1	NA	TRBV3-1	NA	15	TGTGCCAGCCGAGGGTCCGCACGACGTGGCACTGAAGCTTTCTTT	CASRGSARRGTEAFF
TRBJ1-5	NA	TRBV24-1	NA	15	TGTGCCACCAGTGATTTGGGGACACTGGATCAGCCCCAGCATTTT	CATSDLGTLDQPQHF
TRBJ2-3	NA	TRBV18	NA	13	TGTGCCAGCTCAATCAAACAGGAGGTAACGCAGTATTTT	CASSIKQEVTQYF
TRBJ2-1	TRBD1	TRBV2	NA	15	TGTGCCAGCAGAGACAGGGGCGATGGGTACAATGAGCAGTTCTTC	CASRDRGDGYNEQFF
TRBJ1-6	NA	TRBV6-1	NA	16	TGTGCCAGCAGTACAAGAGGGATACCAGGGGATTCACCCCCCCACTTT	CASSTRGIPGDSPPHF
TRBJ2-7	TRBD1	TRBV20-1	NA	15	TGCAGTGCTAGAGATCCACGGACAGGTACCTACGAGCAGTACTTC	CSARDPRTGTYEQYF
TRBJ1-2	NA	TRBV29-1	many	11	TGCAGCGTTGATCTGACAGCCAACTACACCTTC	CSVDLTANYTF
TRBJ2-7	NA	TRBV4-1	NA	17	TGCGCCAGCAGCCAAGTTAACTGGGCTGTCTCCTACAATGAGCAGTACTTC	CASSQVNWAVSYNEQYF
TRBJ2-1	TRBD2	TRBV12-5	NA	18	TGTGCTAGTGGTCCGGTGTGGGCTACTAGCGGGAGAGGGGATGAGCAGTTCTTC	CASGPVWATSGRGDEQFF
TRBJ1-2	NA	TRBV2	NA	14	TGTGCCAGCAGTCCCCTGGGGGGAATCTATGGCTACACCTTC	CASSPLGGIYGYTF
TRBJ1-2	NA	TRBV7-9	few	19	TGTGCCAGCAGCTTAGATTTCCCTGGACAAGAAGATTCCGGCTCCGGCTACACCTTC	CASSLDFPGQEDSGSGYTF
TRBJ2-2	NA	TRBV3-1	NA	14	TGTGCCAGCAGGGGCGGCCCGAACACCGGGGAGCTGTTTTTT	CASRGGPNTGELFF
TRBJ2-7	NA	TRBV27	few	14	TGTGCCAGCAGTTCCTTCAGGGGTCCCTACGAGCAGTACTTC	CASSSFRGPYEQYF
TRBJ2-3	NA	TRBV28	many	16	TGTGCCAGCAGGGGAATAAACAGGGGGGGAACAGATACGCAGTATTTT	CASRGINRGGTDTQYF
TRBJ1-1	TRBD1	TRBV6-1	few	14	TGTGCCAGCAGTGCCCCGGACAGGCCACTGGAAGCTTTCTTT	CASSAPDRPLEAFF
TRBJ2-7	NA	TRBV6-2/TRBV6-3	NA	14	TGTGCCAGCAGTTACTCGGGTCCTCACTACGAGCAGTACTTC	CASSYSGPHYEQYF
TRBJ2-1	NA	TRBV7-2	NA	16	TGTGCCAGCAGCCCCCCCAGGGGGAGGTCCTACAATGAGCAGTTCTTC	CASSPPRGRSYNEQFF
TRBJ2-7	NA	TRBV7-9	few	16	TGTGCCAGCAGCTTAGTGGAGTGGGGGAGCTCCTACGAGCAGTACTTC	CASSLVEWGSSYEQYF
TRBJ2-1	TRBD2	TRBV2	NA	16	TGTGCCAGCACCAAGGGACTAGCGGGAGGGCCCAATGAGCAGTTCTTC	CASTKGLAGGPNEQFF
TRBJ2-3	NA	TRBV5-1	NA	13	TGCGCCAGCAGCTTGGATCAGCCAGGTACGCAGTATTTT	CASSLDQPGTQYF
TRBJ2-5	TRBD2	TRBV6-6	few	15	TGTGCCAGCAGTCTCTTCGGACTAGCCCAAGAGACCCAGTACTTC	CASSLFGLAQETQYF
TRBJ2-1	TRBD2	TRBV12-3/TRBV12-4	NA	16	TGTGCCAGCAGTTCACTAGCGGGAGGCCCAGGTAATGAGCAGTTCTTC	CASSSLAGGPGNEQFF
TRBJ2-7	NA	TRBV12-3/TRBV12-4	many	13	TGTGCCAGCAGTTTGCGGGACAACTACGAGCAGTACTTC	CASSLRDNYEQYF
TRBJ1-4	NA	TRBV15	NA	16	TGTGCCACCAGCACCTTGGGCGTCCCAACTAATGAAAAACTGTTTTTT	CATSTLGVPTNEKLFF
TRBJ2-3	NA	TRBV20-1	NA	16	TGCAGTGCTCGACAGGACCTAACCTCTAGCACAGATACGCAGTATTTT	CSARQDLTSSTDTQYF
TRBJ2-7	NA	TRBV20-1	NA	14	TGCAGTGCTAGAGATATAGGCAGGCCCTACGAGCAGTACTTC	CSARDIGRPYEQYF
TRBJ1-1	NA	TRBV28	NA	14	TGTGCCGGCAGTTTAAAAGGAGTGGTCGCTGAAGCTTTCTTT	CAGSLKGVVAEAFF
TRBJ2-7	NA	TRBV7-9	NA	14	TGTGCCAGCAGCCATTGGACAGACCCCTACGAGCAGTACTTC	CASSHWTDPYEQYF
TRBJ2-5	TRBD2	TRBV6-1	few	13	TGTGCCAGGCCCACTAGCGGGCAAGAGACCCAGTACTTC	CARPTSGQETQYF
TRBJ2-1	NA	TRBV6-5	NA	14	TGTGCCAGCCAGGGACCCCCGGGGTACAATGAGCAGTTCTTC	CASQGPPGYNEQFF